The 27 T cell receptor beta chains reported below all come from one sample, sequenced in a study of T cells after yellow fever vaccination. TCRdb called the 5' RACE reads again in MiXCR, with one record for every CDR3 protein. The sample lists about 340,000 distinct CDR3 sequences, about 4% occurring once. The source was PBMCs, collected 5 days after the yellow fever booster vaccination. Every receptor here comes from a man younger than 35 who received the YFV17D yellow fever vaccine.

This clonotype was counted ten times or more. The J gene is TRBJ1-2, the V gene TRBV7-9; D is ambiguous. Trimming removed 7 bases from V and 4 bases from J, with 10 bases in between. Germline CDR1 is SEHNR and CDR2 is FQNEAQ (reference sequence). The CDR3 spans 12 residues. CDR3 sequence (DNA): TGTGCCAGCATGGGCTTAGGCTATGGCTACACCTTC. This translates into CASMGLGYGYTF.

This clonotype showed up many times. The genes are TRBV7-2 and TRBJ2-3; D could derive from TRBD1 or TRBD2 (6 bases each). Germline V CDR1 and CDR2: SGHTA, FQGNSA. This CDR3 is built from 15 residues. V shed 1 base and J shed 2 bases, with 10 bases lying between them. CDR3 DNA sequence: TGTGCCAGCAGCTTAGGGGGGGCCCTCACAGATACGCAGTATTTT. Translation gives CASSLGGALTDTQYF.

This clonotype was observed many times. The rearrangement joins TRBV11-2 to TRBJ2-5; 7 bases map to TRBD2. The V segment lost 1 base and the J segment 0 bases; nucleotides outside the gene matches: 2. Germline assignment: CDR1 SGHAT and CDR2 FQNNGV. This CDR3 is built from 15 residues. CDR3 protein: CASSLASGHQETQYF. The CDR3 DNA follows: TGTGCCAGCAGCTTAGCTAGCGGTCACCAAGAGACCCAGTACTTC.

This clonotype has more than one count but fewer than ten. CDR3 nucleotides: TGTGCCAGCAGTCTGGGGGAGCAGCCCCAGCATTTT. Its protein is CASSLGEQPQHF. The gene calls are TRBV6-2 or TRBV6-3 and TRBJ1-5; D may be TRBD1 (5 bases). V was clipped by 5 bases and J by 7 bases, with 9 bases between them. CDR3 length: 12 residues. Looked up from germline, CDR1 is MNHEY and CDR2 is SVGEGT.

This clonotype has more than one count but fewer than ten. This chain links TRBV5-1 with TRBJ2-1, with 9 bases matching TRBD2. Unmatched junction bases numbered 13, after V lost 2 bases and J lost 4 bases. Germline CDR1 reads SGHRS; CDR2 reads YFSETQ. The CDR3 totals 18 residues. The CDR3: CASSFPTSSGGIYNEQFF. CDR3 sequence (DNA): TGCGCCAGCAGCTTCCCGACTTCGAGCGGGGGGATATACAATGAGCAGTTCTTC.

This clonotype was detected a few times. This rearrangement joins TRBV20-1 to TRBJ2-1, with 11 nucleotides matching TRBD2. Germline V gives CDR1 DFQATT, CDR2 SNEGSKA (reference sequence). With V trimmed by 4 bases and J by 1 base, 6 bases remained unmatched. The length of the CDR3 is 16 residues. CDR3 loop: CSAISGGDFSYNEQFF. The CDR3 DNA follows: TGCAGTGCTATTAGCGGGGGGGATTTTTCCTACAATGAGCAGTTCTTC.

This clonotype was seen only a few times. The V call is TRBV7-6, the J call TRBJ1-1, with 7 bases matching TRBD1. The CDR3 length is 14 residues. Germline trimming cut 5 bases from V and 3 bases from J; bases unmatched to any gene: 6. CDR1 is SGHVS, CDR2 FNYEAQ, per germline. The CDR3 loop is CASSLRGTDTEAFF. The CDR3 DNA is TGTGCCAGCAGCCTGAGAGGGACAGACACTGAAGCTTTCTTT.

This clonotype was recorded at least ten times. The chain carries TRBV5-1 and TRBJ2-5; 8 bases are shared with TRBD2. Germline V gene data show CDR1 as SGHRS and CDR2 as YFSETQ. The V and J ends lost 5 bases and 5 bases, in that order; junction bases with no gene match: 8. This CDR3 contains 14 residues. CDR3 loop: CASSTGLGGETQYF. The CDR3, as DNA: TGCGCCAGCAGTACGGGACTAGGAGGCGAGACCCAGTACTTC.

This clonotype appeared a few times. This rearrangement joins TRBV11-3 to TRBJ2-2; D unclear. This CDR3 has 12 amino acids. Per germline, CDR1 SGHNT and CDR2 YENEEA. Trimming removed 6 bases from V and 7 bases from J, with 9 bases in between. CDR3 bases: TGTGCCAGCAGTTCGGGTCGCGGGGAGCTGTTTTTT. This translates into CASSSGRGELFF.

The chain is built from TRBV5-8 and TRBJ1-1; a possible D gene is TRBD1 (5 bases). V was pared by 6 bases and J by 5 bases, with 17 bases between. This CDR3 contains 14 residues. Germline V gene data show CDR1 as SGHTS and CDR2 as YDEGEE. CDR3 sequence (DNA): TGTGCCAGCACTTTGGGGGGTCTGGTTACTGAAGCTTTCTTT. Protein: CASTLGGLVTEAFF.

The chain has TRBV5-1 and TRBJ2-1; 9 nucleotides line up with TRBD1. There are 14 residues in the CDR3. The V gene end was trimmed by 7 bases and the J gene end by 7 bases; junction bases not matched to a gene: 9. The germline gives CDR1 SGHRS, CDR2 YFSETQ. The CDR3 is CASRGGQGLNEQFF. DNA of the CDR3: TGCGCCAGCCGCGGGGGACAGGGCTTAAATGAGCAGTTCTTC.

This clonotype has more than one count but fewer than ten. The chain recombines TRBV6-2 or TRBV6-3 with TRBJ2-2, with 7 bases fitting TRBD1. There are 16 residues in the CDR3. Trimming removed 5 bases from V and 4 bases from J; junction bases left unmatched: 10. Germline CDR1 is MNHEY and CDR2 is SVGEGT. CDR3 DNA: TGTGCCAGCAGTCTCCCCCGGGACAGATCCACCGGGGAGCTGTTTTTT. Its protein is CASSLPRDRSTGELFF.

The V gene is TRBV10-3, the J gene TRBJ1-1; D is unresolved. The CDR3 has 18 amino acids. Germline CDR1 ENHRY, CDR2 SYGVKD. V lost 2 bases to trimming and J lost 0 bases, with 19 bases between them. The CDR3 DNA is TGTGCCATCAGTGAGCTAGCCGCGACCGGTAGGGTGAACACTGAAGCTTTCTTT. Protein product: CAISELAATGRVNTEAFF.

The rearrangement uses TRBV12-3 or TRBV12-4 and TRBJ1-5; tentative D call: TRBD1 (5 bases). Between the trimmed V and J ends, which lost 3 bases and 7 bases, there was a span of 22 bases. This CDR3 comprises 17 residues. CDR3 coding DNA: TGTGCCAGCAGTTTTCGGGAGTTCCGGGACGGGAGGCAGCCCCAGCATTTT. Translated, it gives CASSFREFRDGRQPQHF.

This clonotype was detected many times. In DNA form, the CDR3 reads TGTGCCAGCAGCTCCCCTCCCTCGGACGGGGACAATGAGCAGTTCTTC. As protein: CASSSPPSDGDNEQFF. V usage is TRBV7-9 and J usage is TRBJ2-1, with a tentative D call TRBD2 (5 bases). This CDR3 is built from 16 residues. Trimming shortened V by 4 bases and J by 5 bases, and 18 bases separated the two germline ends. The germline V gene encodes CDR1 SEHNR and CDR2 FQNEAQ (reference sequence).

There are many counts of this clonotype. This chain links TRBV10-3 with TRBJ2-1, with D uncertain. Germline CDR1 reads ENHRY; CDR2 reads SYGVKD. The V end was cut by 0 bases, the J end by 7 bases, with 10 bases between. The CDR3 length is 14 residues. The DNA of the CDR3 is TGTGCCATCAGTGAGTCTCGAGACGGGAATGAGCAGTTCTTC. It is translated as CAISESRDGNEQFF.

The V call is TRBV5-1, the J call TRBJ1-4; no clear D. The length of the CDR3 is 13 residues. Germline V gives CDR1 SGHRS, CDR2 YFSETQ. V gave up 4 bases and J gave up 9 bases, with 13 bases separating them. The CDR3 DNA follows: TGCGCCAGCAGCCGTGATAATCAGAAAAAACTGTTTTTT. Translating it yields CASSRDNQKKLFF.

This clonotype has a count of ten or more. This sequence joins TRBV29-1 and TRBJ2-1; 7 positions agree with TRBD1. J gave up 4 bases and V 1 base, and 13 bases lay outside the gene matches. Germline V lookup: CDR1 SQVTM, CDR2 ANQGSEA. The CDR3 consists of 17 residues. The chain's CDR3 is CSVEGEIGGAGYNEQFF. The CDR3 DNA follows: TGCAGCGTTGAAGGGGAAATAGGGGGCGCCGGTTACAATGAGCAGTTCTTC.

This clonotype was observed many times. This chain links TRBV12-3 or TRBV12-4 with TRBJ2-1; 9 bases match TRBD2. Trimming at V came to 3 bases and at J to 10 bases, leaving 16 bases not matched to a gene. There are 17 residues in the CDR3. CDR3 nucleotide sequence: TGTGCCAGCAGTTTCTTTAGAGGCGGGGGGGCTTATGGGGAGCAGTTCTTC. Residues: CASSFFRGGGAYGEQFF.

The table lists this clonotype with a few counts. V gene TRBV28 combines with J gene TRBJ1-1; tentatively, D is TRBD1 (6 bases). Germline lookup yields CDR1 MDHEN and CDR2 SYDVKM. V was cut by 5 bases and J by 5 bases, with 18 bases left in between. This CDR3 contains 15 residues. CDR3 amino acids: CASSPYLQGFTEAFF. CDR3 nucleotides: TGTGCCAGCAGTCCCTACCTACAGGGCTTTACTGAAGCTTTCTTT.

This clonotype was counted ten times or more. The genes are TRBV7-2 and TRBJ2-3; weak D call: TRBD2 (5 bases). The CDR3 consists of 16 residues. CDR1 is SGHTA, CDR2 FQGNSA, per germline. Trimming shortened V by 5 bases and J by 0 bases, and 15 bases separated the two germline ends. CDR3 DNA sequence: TGTGCCAGCAGCCCGACTACCCGCCCTAGCACAGATACGCAGTATTTT. Its protein is CASSPTTRPSTDTQYF.

This clonotype showed up many times. V usage is TRBV20-1 and J usage is TRBJ2-1; D could derive from TRBD1 or TRBD2 (5 bases each). CDR1 DFQATT and CDR2 SNEGSKA come from the germline V gene (reference sequence). Trimming cost V 2 bases and J 2 bases, with 16 bases left between them. CDR3 length equals 16 residues. The CDR3 loop is CSARPSTGATYNEQFF. For the CDR3, the DNA is TGCAGTGCTAGACCATCGACCGGGGCAACCTACAATGAGCAGTTCTTC.

The V and J genes are TRBV20-1 and TRBJ1-4; 10 nucleotides match TRBD1. The CDR3 extends over 13 amino acids. Germline V CDR1 and CDR2: DFQATT, SNEGSKA (reference sequence). Unmatched junction bases numbered 6, after V lost 6 bases and J lost 8 bases. The CDR3 DNA is TGCAGTGCCGTGGACAGGGGGGGGGAAAAACTGTTTTTT. Its translation is CSAVDRGGEKLFF.

J is TRBJ1-4 and V is TRBV18; D is unresolved. CDR3 size: 16 residues. The germline V and J ends were trimmed by 3 bases and 6 bases, with 17 bases remaining between them. CDR1 KGHSH and CDR2 LQKENI come from the germline V gene. The chain's CDR3 is CASSPTTRTGDEKLFF. The CDR3 bases are TGTGCCAGCTCACCGACTACAAGGACTGGGGATGAAAAACTGTTTTTT.

The table lists this clonotype with a few counts. The gene calls are TRBV5-1 and TRBJ2-7; TRBD1 might be the D (6 bases). Trimming cost V 0 bases and J 5 bases, with 15 bases left between them. Germline V CDR1 and CDR2: SGHRS, YFSETQ. The CDR3 loop spans 15 amino acids. In DNA, the CDR3 is TGCGCCAGCAGCTTGGTTCTGGGGGCGGCGGACGAGCAGTACTTC. It codes for CASSLVLGAADEQYF.

This clonotype was observed many times. The chain uses TRBV5-1 and TRBJ2-7, with D possibly TRBD1 on 6 matching bases. This CDR3 is built from 16 residues. Trimming shortened V by 0 bases and J by 7 bases, and 20 bases separated the two germline ends. Looked up from germline, CDR1 is SGHRS and CDR2 is YFSETQ. The CDR3 nucleotides are TGCGCCAGCAGCTTGGCCGAGGGGCAGGGGCCGGCTGAGCAGTACTTC. This gives the protein CASSLAEGQGPAEQYF.

The chain recombines TRBV21-1 with TRBJ2-5; whether TRBD1, the table's D call, matches the DNA was not checked. TRBV21-1 is an annotated pseudogene. The CDR3 contains 15 residues. CDR3 protein: CASSFREGQGETQYF. Written as DNA, the CDR3 is TGTGCCAGCAGCTTCCGAGAGGGGCAGGGAGAGACCCAGTACTTC.